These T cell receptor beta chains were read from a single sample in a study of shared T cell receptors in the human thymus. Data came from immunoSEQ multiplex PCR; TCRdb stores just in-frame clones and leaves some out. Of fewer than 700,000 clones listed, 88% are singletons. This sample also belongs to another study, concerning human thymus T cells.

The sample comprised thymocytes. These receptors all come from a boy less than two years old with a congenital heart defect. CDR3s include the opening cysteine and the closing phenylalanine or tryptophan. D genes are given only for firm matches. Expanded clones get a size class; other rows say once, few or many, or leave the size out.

CDR3 DNA: TGTGCCAGCAGTTTATCTACGGGAGGGCCCTACGAGCAGTACTTC; CDR3 protein: CASSLSTGGPYEQYF; V gene: TRBV27; J gene: TRBJ2-7; clone size: -; D gene: TRBD2
CDR3 DNA: TGTGCCAGCTCGGGGCAGGGGGATTACGAGCAGTACTTC; CDR3 protein: CASSGQGDYEQYF; V gene: TRBV27; J gene: TRBJ2-7; clone size: -; D gene: TRBD1
CDR3 DNA: TGTGCCAGCAGTCAGGGACAGGGGGCCGACGGAAACACCATATATTTT; CDR3 protein: CASSQGQGADGNTIYF; V gene: TRBV27; J gene: TRBJ1-3; clone size: -; D gene: TRBD1
CDR3 DNA: TGTGCCAGCAGTCAACTAGCGGGAGTATACACCGGGGAGCTGTTTTTT; CDR3 protein: CASSQLAGVYTGELFF; V gene: TRBV27; J gene: TRBJ2-2; clone size: -; D gene: TRBD2
CDR3 DNA: TGTGCCGGCGGGGGGGCAGATACGCAGTATTTT; CDR3 protein: CAGGGADTQYF; V gene: TRBV21-1; J gene: TRBJ2-3; clone size: -; D gene: -
CDR3 DNA: TGTGCCAGTAGTATAGGGGGGACCAGGGAGGACACTGAAGCTTTCTTT; CDR3 protein: CASSIGGTREDTEAFF; V gene: TRBV19; J gene: TRBJ1-1; clone size: -; D gene: -
CDR3 DNA: TGCGCCAGCAGCCAAGCCGGGACAGCCACAGATACGCAGTATTTT; CDR3 protein: CASSQAGTATDTQYF; V gene: TRBV4-3; J gene: TRBJ2-3; clone size: -; D gene: TRBD1
CDR3 DNA: TGTGCCAGCAGCGAAGACAGGGAAGACGAGCAGTACTTC; CDR3 protein: CASSEDREDEQYF; V gene: TRBV7-2; J gene: TRBJ2-7; clone size: once; D gene: TRBD1
CDR3 DNA: TGTGCCAGCGGCTCAGGGGAGGGCACAGATACGCAGTATTTT; CDR3 protein: CASGSGEGTDTQYF; V gene: TRBV13; J gene: TRBJ2-3; clone size: -; D gene: -
CDR3 DNA: TGTGCCAGCAGCTCGGACGGGAGCTCCTACAATGAGCAGTTCTTC; CDR3 protein: CASSSDGSSYNEQFF; V gene: TRBV5-6; J gene: TRBJ2-1; clone size: few; D gene: -
CDR3 DNA: TGCGCCAGCAGCTTTCCTGACAGGGGTAACTATGGCTACACCTTC; CDR3 protein: CASSFPDRGNYGYTF; V gene: TRBV5-1; J gene: TRBJ1-2; clone size: -; D gene: TRBD1
CDR3 DNA: TGCGCCAGCAGCCAAGGACGGGGTACAGATACGCAGTATTTT; CDR3 protein: CASSQGRGTDTQYF; V gene: TRBV4-3; J gene: TRBJ2-3; clone size: -; D gene: -
CDR3 DNA: TGTGCCAGCAGTAGCCGGGACATAAATTCACCCCTCCACTTT; CDR3 protein: CASSSRDINSPLHF; V gene: TRBV6-5; J gene: TRBJ1-6; clone size: -; D gene: -
CDR3 DNA: TGCGCCAGCAGCCAACGAAGAGCGGATTTCACAGATACGCAGTATTTT; CDR3 protein: CASSQRRADFTDTQYF; V gene: TRBV4-1; J gene: TRBJ2-3; clone size: -; D gene: -
CDR3 DNA: TGTGCCTGGAGTAAGATAGAACGAGAGCAGTACTTC; CDR3 protein: CAWSKIEREQYF; V gene: TRBV30; J gene: TRBJ2-7; clone size: -; D gene: -
CDR3 DNA: TGTGCCAGCAGCCCGACGGAGAGGTCCTACGAGCAGTACTTC; CDR3 protein: CASSPTERSYEQYF; V gene: TRBV7-3; J gene: TRBJ2-7; clone size: -; D gene: -
CDR3 DNA: TGTGCCAGCAGCCATCAGGCGTGGGACAGGCAAGAGACCCAGTACTTC; CDR3 protein: CASSHQAWDRQETQYF; V gene: TRBV4-2; J gene: TRBJ2-5; clone size: -; D gene: TRBD1
CDR3 DNA: TGTGCCAGCAGCTTAACAGGGGTAGATTCACCCCTCCACTTT; CDR3 protein: CASSLTGVDSPLHF; V gene: TRBV5-6; J gene: TRBJ1-6; clone size: -; D gene: TRBD1
CDR3 DNA: TGTGCCAGCAGCGCTCAGGGGCCTAACTATGGCTACACCTTC; CDR3 protein: CASSAQGPNYGYTF; V gene: TRBV9; J gene: TRBJ1-2; clone size: -; D gene: -
CDR3 DNA: TGTGCCAGCAGTTACAGTAGACAGGGGGGCTCCTACGAGCAGTACTTC; CDR3 protein: CASSYSRQGGSYEQYF; V gene: TRBV6-5; J gene: TRBJ2-7; clone size: -; D gene: TRBD1
CDR3 DNA: TGCGCCAGCAGCCAGTCTCCTGGGGTTAGCCCAGGGGATACGCAGTATTTT; CDR3 protein: CASSQSPGVSPGDTQYF; V gene: TRBV4-3; J gene: TRBJ2-3; clone size: -; D gene: -
CDR3 DNA: TGTGCCAGCAGCGTGGGGACAGCAACTAATGAAAAACTGTTTTTT; CDR3 protein: CASSVGTATNEKLFF; V gene: TRBV9; J gene: TRBJ1-4; clone size: -; D gene: TRBD1
CDR3 DNA: TGTGCCAGCAGCTACGGGACAGGGGGTGAAAAACTGTTTTTT; CDR3 protein: CASSYGTGGEKLFF; V gene: TRBV6-9; J gene: TRBJ1-4; clone size: -; D gene: TRBD1
CDR3 DNA: TGTGCCAGCAGCGTAACCCCGGGATGGGGGGAGGACGAGCAGTACTTC; CDR3 protein: CASSVTPGWGEDEQYF; V gene: TRBV9; J gene: TRBJ2-7; clone size: -; D gene: -
CDR3 DNA: TGTGCCAGCAGGCGAAAGAGGAGGAGAACTGGCGGCTACACCTTC; CDR3 protein: CASRRKRRRTGGYTF; V gene: TRBV11-2; J gene: TRBJ1-2; clone size: -; D gene: -
CDR3 DNA: TGTGCCAGCGGCCCCAGGGAGAACACTGAAGCTTTCTTT; CDR3 protein: CASGPRENTEAFF; V gene: TRBV25-1; J gene: TRBJ1-1; clone size: once; D gene: -
CDR3 DNA: TGTGCCATCAGCCCAACAGGTGACCCTGGAAACACCATATATTTT; CDR3 protein: CAISPTGDPGNTIYF; V gene: TRBV10-3; J gene: TRBJ1-3; clone size: -; D gene: -
CDR3 DNA: TGTGCCAGTAGTATGTCCGGGGAAGTAGACGAGCAGTACTTC; CDR3 protein: CASSMSGEVDEQYF; V gene: TRBV19; J gene: TRBJ2-7; clone size: -; D gene: -
CDR3 DNA: TGTGCCAGCAGCCCCGGTAGAACTGAGCAGTTCTTC; CDR3 protein: CASSPGRTEQFF; V gene: TRBV6-5; J gene: TRBJ2-1; clone size: -; D gene: -
CDR3 DNA: TGTGCCAGCAGCCAAGCACCCGACAGCCTGGTAACCCCCGGGGAGCTGTTTTTT; CDR3 protein: CASSQAPDSLVTPGELFF; V gene: TRBV14; J gene: TRBJ2-2; clone size: -; D gene: -
CDR3 DNA: TGTGCCAGCAGCTCTGTTAGCGGTAATGGCTACACCTTC; CDR3 protein: CASSSVSGNGYTF; V gene: TRBV11-2; J gene: TRBJ1-2; clone size: -; D gene: -
CDR3 DNA: TGTGCCAGTTCGGGACAGGGCCCTTCCTACGAGCAGTACTTC; CDR3 protein: CASSGQGPSYEQYF; V gene: TRBV14; J gene: TRBJ2-7; clone size: -; D gene: TRBD1
CDR3 DNA: TGCAGCGCCAGACAGGGCGATGAAAAACTGTTTTTT; CDR3 protein: CSARQGDEKLFF; V gene: TRBV29-1; J gene: TRBJ1-4; clone size: -; D gene: TRBD1
CDR3 DNA: TGTGCCAGCTCACCTCGGACAGATGAACACTGGGAAGCTTTCTTT; CDR3 protein: CASSPRTDEHWEAFF; V gene: TRBV18; J gene: TRBJ1-1; clone size: -; D gene: -
CDR3 DNA: TGTGCCACCAGCAGAGCGAAGGGGAAAAACATTCAGTACTTC; CDR3 protein: CATSRAKGKNIQYF; V gene: TRBV15; J gene: TRBJ2-4; clone size: -; D gene: -
CDR3 DNA: TGTGCCAGCAGAGCCACAGGGGAGGGCAATCAGCCCCAGCATTTT; CDR3 protein: CASRATGEGNQPQHF; V gene: TRBV28; J gene: TRBJ1-5; clone size: -; D gene: TRBD1
CDR3 DNA: TGTGCCATCGGGGAAGGACAGGGGGCGCCGGCAGATACGCAGTATTTT; CDR3 protein: CAIGEGQGAPADTQYF; V gene: TRBV10-3; J gene: TRBJ2-3; clone size: -; D gene: TRBD1
CDR3 DNA: TGTGCCAGCTCCAGCGGACCCGGGCTCTCGGGCGAGCAGTACTTC; CDR3 protein: CASSSGPGLSGEQYF; V gene: TRBV27; J gene: TRBJ2-7; clone size: -; D gene: -
CDR3 DNA: TGTGCCAGCAGCGTCACTAGGAGCGAGGCCGGGGAGCTGTTTTTT; CDR3 protein: CASSVTRSEAGELFF; V gene: TRBV9; J gene: TRBJ2-2; clone size: once; D gene: -
CDR3 DNA: TGTGCCAGCAGTCCCGGGGAATCCCCTAGTGAGCAGTTCTTC; CDR3 protein: CASSPGESPSEQFF; V gene: TRBV28; J gene: TRBJ2-1; clone size: once; D gene: -
CDR3 DNA: TGTGCCAGCAGCCAGGGAGGGCGCGAGGGCACAGATACGCAGTATTTT; CDR3 protein: CASSQGGREGTDTQYF; V gene: TRBV6-4; J gene: TRBJ2-3; clone size: -; D gene: TRBD2